This T cell receptor (beta chain) was captured in a study of vaccination and CD4 T cells after COVID-19 (dated by TCRdb to between 2021 and 2023). Study-wide context: In the convalescent cohort there were six males and four females, among whom were two Hispanic individuals, seven Caucasians, two Asians and one multiracial person. Participants got two doses of the Pfizer-BioNTech BNT162b2 vaccine (n=8) or two doses of the Moderna mRNA-1273 vaccine (n=2). Post-COVID blood samples from convalescent patients were collected a median of approximately 100 days after diagnosis, with a range of roughly 35 to 180 days. The time from the second vaccine dose to post-vaccine blood sampling had a median of around 72 days and ranged from about 12 to 250 days. Overlapping spike peptide pools from SARS-CoV-2 and from the common cold coronaviruses HCoV-NL63, HCoV-OC43 and HCoV-229E were used as culture stimuli. Control cultures received a CEFX viral epitope pool as the positive control, an HIV-1 Nef peptide pool as the negative control, or no peptide. In roughly 11 COVID-19 convalescent patients and a handful of infection-naive healthy vaccine recipients, the spike-specific CD4+ TCR repertoire before mRNA vaccination was compared with the repertoire after mRNA vaccination. At the TCR clonotype level, an earlier paper using these donors assessed memory CD4+ T cell crossreactivity between SARS-CoV-2 and common cold coronavirus spike proteins. Results the study describes overall, beyond this receptor: The study included relatively few convalescent patients and did not analyze early timepoints after natural infection. The median number of SARS-CoV-2-reactive clonotypes rose from 20 to 25 after infection to 35 to 45 after vaccination, but the change was not significant. In convalescent patients, a median around 84% of post-vaccine SARS-CoV-2-reactive clones were detected only after vaccination, and vaccine-specific priming was suggested by this finding. Of the vaccine-specific clones in convalescent patients, 304 of 307, or nearly all, reacted only to SARS-CoV-2 spike and did not cross-react with common cold coronaviruses.

On this clonotype: No cognate antigen has been identified for it. It has no much larger one-base neighbor in the sample; base qualities were not kept.

What the treatment or condition label conveys for this sample: roughly 11-day PBMC culture with coronavirus spike peptide pools or control peptides (ViraFEST assay). CD4+ T cells from unexposed donors were collected before the COVID-19 pandemic (2011-2018). The ViraFEST assay was used in the study, in which antigen-specific T cells were expanded with peptide pools and expanded clonotypes were subsequently identified by TCR sequencing. Each well held two million PBMCs cultured with roughly 10 ug/ml peptide pools in IMDM containing approximately 5% human AB serum and 10 IU/ml IL-2. On days 3 and 7, half of the culture medium was replaced with fresh IL-2-containing medium. After approximately 11 days of culture, CD4+ T cells were isolated by negative selection with the EasySep CD4+ T cell isolation kit. As far as cell numbers permitted, CD4+ T cells from unexposed donors were tested for reactivity against SARS-CoV-2 S and N as well as four spike pools from common cold coronaviruses. PBMCs were separated from whole blood using Ficoll-Paque Plus gradient centrifugation and then either used fresh or cryopreserved at -140C. Triplicate wells were generally used for each culture condition. The leukapheresis product used for the unexposed donors was purchased from a commercial source.

The germline V gene (reference sequence) yields DFQATT for CDR1 and SNEGSKA for CDR2. The CDR3 sequence holds 14 residues, the cysteine and phenylalanine included. Kept here is only the CDR3 DNA, which spans 42 bases and is read in frame from base 1. V loses 5 bases at its end and J loses 2 bases; junction bases beyond the gene matches: 6. Library preparation was by PCR. DNA from cultured CD4+ T cells underwent TCR sequencing with the Oncomine TCR Beta short-read assay at the Johns Hopkins FTIC core. The QIAamp micro DNA kit was used to extract genomic DNA from the cultured CD4+ T cells. Oncomine TCR Beta libraries from cultured CD4+ T cells were pooled using unique dual indexes and sequenced on an Illumina iSeq 100. The authors' analysis ran thus. Non-productive sequences were filtered out, and CDR3s that did not start with C, did not end with F or W, or were shorter than 7 amino acids were discarded. Antigen-specific clonotypes were identified using the MANAFEST web application through comparison of peptide-stimulated wells with reference and other culture wells. For a clone to be called positive, the clone needed an FDR below 0.05, an odds ratio above 5, and a productive frequency above 0.1% in at least two of three replicate wells. Clonotypes that were significantly expanded in both SARS-CoV-2 spike wells and at least one common cold coronavirus spike condition were defined as cross-reactive. CDR3 homology was assessed with Levenshtein distances (stringdist) and unrooted phylogenetic trees (ape) in R version 3.6.1. In TCRdb, the public reads were trimmed at Q25 with fastp and aligned with MiXCR, with productive beta chains retained. Merged by CDR3 protein, the rows form single entries marked with the most common genes and DNA. Here the V and J calls rest on TCRdb's processing, not on the authors' analysis. This sample holds 6,000 to 8,500 distinct CDR3 sequences; approximately 30% were observed only once. 13% of the sample lies in the top ten.

Recombination linked TRBV20-1 to TRBJ2-1, with 7 middle bases fitting TRBD1. The receptor was derived from a human donor in good health. The material sequenced was CD4+ T cells from blood, cultured in vitro. The nucleotides read TGCAGTGCTGACGACAGGGCCACCTACAATGAGCAGTTCTTC. Its protein is CSADDRATYNEQFF.